The sequence of this T cell receptor (beta chain) was determined in a study of blood T cell repertoires in COVID-19. Study information: From the United States, Italy and Spain came samples of acute and convalescent COVID-19. Sample material is recorded as cDNA or gDNA derived from T cells, B-cell-depleted T cells, or PBMCs.

TCRdb's copy holds only in-frame clones and misses some; the assay was immunoSEQ multiplex PCR. The sample consists of 100,000 to 150,000 clones, more than 70% of them appearing once. The source material was peripheral blood. The sequence was obtained from a woman aged 55-70 years with acute or convalescent COVID-19.

CDR3 coding DNA: TGTGCCACCAGTGACCCTAGCGGGAGCTCCTACAATGAGCAGTTCTTC. Encoded protein: CATSDPSGSSYNEQFF. The chain is built from TRBV24-1 and TRBJ2-1; 10 nucleotides align to TRBD2. The CDR3 has 16 residues. Germline V gene lookup returns CDR1 KGHDR and CDR2 SFDVKD. J gave up 0 bases and V 4 bases, and 2 bases lay outside the gene matches.